Described below is a single T cell receptor (beta chain) sequence and its context. The target antigen is unknown. The data are from a study of T-cell memory formation after mild COVID-19. A single record per CDR3 protein comes from TCRdb applying MiXCR to the 5' RACE reads. The table has around 310,000 distinct CDR3 sequences, 15% seen once. The V and J ends lost 4 bases and 0 bases respectively, with 13 bases between them. The CDR3 has 16 residues. Germline V lookup: CDR1 SGHRS, CDR2 YFSETQ. Study-level findings and limits: Clones shrinking from day 15 to 85 showed even CD4/CD8 mixes; later expanders tilted CD4+. Mostly located in CM and EM were contracting CD4+ clones, with contracting CD8+ clones located in EMRA.

The sample consisted of PBMCs or a T cell subset sorted from them (not recorded which). The source is a man between 18 and 29 years old who had mild COVID-19 (a few samples of this study predate the infection). Cell type and time point are not known. The genes are TRBV5-1 and TRBJ2-2; unclear D gene. This CDR3 is CASSPTVSANTGELFF. The CDR3 bases are TGCGCCAGCAGCCCCACGGTTTCAGCGAACACCGGGGAGCTGTTTTTT.